Given below is one T cell receptor (beta chain) in context. The CDR3 covers 14 residues. Germline V gives CDR1 SGHTA, CDR2 FQGTGA. V trimming: 5 bases; J trimming: 1 base; junction bases outside the gene matches: 4. The source of the sample is a study of T cell changes during pregnancy in multiple sclerosis. Assay used: immunoSEQ multiplex PCR; TCRdb lists only in-frame clones, some missing. The top ten clones hold about 1.5% of a sample with about 64,000 clones, roughly 92% of them seen once. Sequences were derived from peripheral blood, sampled in the second trimester of pregnancy. The V call is TRBV7-3, the J call TRBJ2-7, with TRBD1 matching 8 bases. The TCR sequence derives from a female donor with multiple sclerosis, enrolled in a pregnancy study. The CDR3 loop is CASSPTGASYEQYF. DNA of the CDR3: TGTGCCAGCAGCCCGACAGGGGCGTCCTACGAGCAGTACTTC.